Listed below are T cell receptor beta chains from one sample, sequenced in a study of blood T cell repertoires in COVID-19. Some clones are missing from TCRdb's copy, which holds only in-frame ones; the method was immunoSEQ multiplex PCR. The table records roughly 200,000 clones, less than 80% of them present only once. The sequencing input was peripheral blood. Source of these receptors: a man over 45 who had recovered from COVID-19. CDR3s include the opening cysteine and the closing phenylalanine or tryptophan. Fields, in order: clone size, CDR3 length, V gene, J gene, D gene, CDR3 protein, CDR3 DNA. A D gene is named only where the DNA matches it firmly. A row's size may be missing; if present it is once, few, many or a size class.

clone_size: NA; cdr3_length: 18; v_call: TRBV2; j_call: TRBJ2-2; d_call: TRBD1; cdr3_aa: CASSGRQGEGVHTGELFF; cdr3_nt: TGTGCCAGCAGTGGCCGACAGGGCGAGGGGGTTCACACCGGGGAGCTGTTTTTT
clone_size: NA; cdr3_length: 15; v_call: TRBV5-1; j_call: TRBJ2-2; d_call: TRBD1; cdr3_aa: CASSLYRGNTGELFF; cdr3_nt: TGCGCCAGCAGCTTGTACAGGGGAAACACCGGGGAGCTGTTTTTT
clone_size: NA; cdr3_length: 13; v_call: TRBV28; j_call: TRBJ1-2; d_call: NA; cdr3_aa: CASRAGPHYGYTF; cdr3_nt: TGTGCCAGCAGGGCAGGGCCTCACTATGGCTACACCTTC
clone_size: once; cdr3_length: 16; v_call: TRBV5-4; j_call: TRBJ1-3; d_call: TRBD1; cdr3_aa: CASSNRDREGANTIYF; cdr3_nt: TGTGCCAGCAGCAACCGGGACAGGGAGGGCGCGAACACCATATATTTT
clone_size: NA; cdr3_length: 15; v_call: TRBV28; j_call: TRBJ1-1; d_call: TRBD1; cdr3_aa: CASSFWQGAATEAFF; cdr3_nt: TGTGCCAGCAGTTTCTGGCAGGGGGCGGCGACTGAAGCTTTCTTT
clone_size: NA; cdr3_length: 13; v_call: TRBV12-3/TRBV12-4; j_call: TRBJ2-5; d_call: NA; cdr3_aa: CASSTAPGETQYF; cdr3_nt: TGTGCCAGCAGTACAGCGCCAGGGGAGACCCAGTACTTC
clone_size: NA; cdr3_length: 15; v_call: TRBV2; j_call: TRBJ2-7; d_call: TRBD1; cdr3_aa: CASSDRTGGNDEQYF; cdr3_nt: TGTGCCAGCAGTGATAGGACAGGGGGCAACGACGAGCAGTACTTC
clone_size: NA; cdr3_length: 16; v_call: TRBV3-1/TRBV3-2; j_call: TRBJ2-3; d_call: TRBD2; cdr3_aa: CASSQGLAGLTDTQYF; cdr3_nt: TGTGCCAGCAGCCAAGGGCTAGCGGGCCTCACAGATACGCAGTATTTT
clone_size: NA; cdr3_length: 15; v_call: TRBV9; j_call: TRBJ2-1; d_call: TRBD1; cdr3_aa: CASSVGTGAYNEQFF; cdr3_nt: TGTGCCAGCAGCGTAGGGACAGGAGCCTACAATGAGCAGTTCTTC
clone_size: NA; cdr3_length: 18; v_call: TRBV19; j_call: TRBJ2-1; d_call: TRBD2; cdr3_aa: CASRGRAVAGGSSNEQFF; cdr3_nt: TGTGCCAGTAGGGGAAGGGCGGTAGCGGGAGGGAGCAGCAATGAGCAGTTCTTC
clone_size: NA; cdr3_length: 15; v_call: TRBV5-1; j_call: TRBJ2-1; d_call: TRBD1; cdr3_aa: CASSSHRGSNNEQFF; cdr3_nt: TGCGCCAGCAGCTCCCACAGGGGCTCGAACAATGAGCAGTTCTTC
clone_size: few; cdr3_length: 15; v_call: TRBV19; j_call: TRBJ2-3; d_call: TRBD2; cdr3_aa: CASRILAGDEDTQYF; cdr3_nt: TGTGCCAGTCGTATACTAGCGGGAGACGAAGATACGCAGTATTTT
clone_size: NA; cdr3_length: 11; v_call: TRBV12-3/TRBV12-4; j_call: TRBJ2-1; d_call: NA; cdr3_aa: CASSYSGEQFF; cdr3_nt: TGTGCCAGCAGTTATAGCGGAGAGCAGTTCTTC
clone_size: once; cdr3_length: 14; v_call: TRBV11-2; j_call: TRBJ1-2; d_call: TRBD1; cdr3_aa: CASSMDTGGGGYTF; cdr3_nt: TGTGCCAGCAGCATGGACACAGGGGGTGGTGGCTACACCTTC
clone_size: NA; cdr3_length: 14; v_call: TRBV5-1; j_call: TRBJ2-1; d_call: TRBD1; cdr3_aa: CASSPGTGENEQFF; cdr3_nt: TGCGCCAGCAGCCCCGGGACAGGGGAAAATGAGCAGTTCTTC
clone_size: few; cdr3_length: 15; v_call: TRBV4-3; j_call: TRBJ2-3; d_call: TRBD1; cdr3_aa: CASSQDRGSADTQYF; cdr3_nt: TGCGCCAGCAGCCAAGACAGGGGGTCCGCAGATACGCAGTATTTT
clone_size: NA; cdr3_length: 14; v_call: TRBV27; j_call: TRBJ2-7; d_call: TRBD2; cdr3_aa: CASSLFPGLDEQYF; cdr3_nt: TGTGCCAGCAGTTTATTTCCAGGACTAGACGAGCAGTACTTC
clone_size: NA; cdr3_length: 15; v_call: TRBV5-1; j_call: TRBJ2-5; d_call: NA; cdr3_aa: CASCLTQGYTETQYF; cdr3_nt: TGCGCCAGCTGCTTAACACAGGGTTATACAGAGACCCAGTACTTC
clone_size: once; cdr3_length: 15; v_call: TRBV4-3; j_call: TRBJ2-1; d_call: TRBD2; cdr3_aa: CASSQEVLAGGSQFF; cdr3_nt: TGCGCCAGCAGCCAAGAGGTTCTGGCGGGAGGATCGCAGTTCTTC
clone_size: NA; cdr3_length: 14; v_call: TRBV4-2; j_call: TRBJ1-1; d_call: NA; cdr3_aa: CASSHQVANTEAFF; cdr3_nt: TGTGCCAGCAGCCATCAGGTGGCTAACACTGAAGCTTTCTTT
clone_size: few; cdr3_length: 13; v_call: TRBV11-2; j_call: TRBJ2-1; d_call: NA; cdr3_aa: CASSLGLNNEQFF; cdr3_nt: TGTGCCAGCAGCTTGGGACTGAACAATGAGCAGTTCTTC
clone_size: NA; cdr3_length: 17; v_call: TRBV5-1; j_call: TRBJ1-1; d_call: TRBD1; cdr3_aa: CASSLAKQGLANTEAFF; cdr3_nt: TGCGCCAGCAGCTTGGCCAAACAGGGGTTAGCGAACACTGAAGCTTTCTTT
clone_size: NA; cdr3_length: 14; v_call: TRBV24-1; j_call: TRBJ1-1; d_call: TRBD1; cdr3_aa: CATSEAGQGAEAFF; cdr3_nt: TGTGCCACCAGTGAGGCGGGACAGGGGGCTGAAGCTTTCTTT
clone_size: few; cdr3_length: 14; v_call: TRBV7-9; j_call: TRBJ2-2; d_call: TRBD1; cdr3_aa: CASRRDSDTGELFF; cdr3_nt: TGTGCCAGCAGGAGGGACAGTGACACCGGGGAGCTGTTTTTT
clone_size: NA; cdr3_length: 16; v_call: TRBV29-1; j_call: TRBJ2-5; d_call: TRBD2; cdr3_aa: CSVESRAGGPKETQYF; cdr3_nt: TGCAGCGTTGAGTCGAGGGCGGGAGGGCCGAAAGAGACCCAGTACTTC
clone_size: NA; cdr3_length: 14; v_call: TRBV27; j_call: TRBJ2-7; d_call: TRBD1; cdr3_aa: CASSYRQGAYEQYF; cdr3_nt: TGTGCCAGCAGTTATAGACAGGGAGCCTACGAGCAGTACTTC
clone_size: NA; cdr3_length: 15; v_call: TRBV27; j_call: TRBJ2-1; d_call: NA; cdr3_aa: CASSLLGPTPVEQFF; cdr3_nt: TGTGCCAGCAGTTTATTGGGCCCTACCCCCGTGGAGCAGTTCTTC
clone_size: NA; cdr3_length: 16; v_call: TRBV7-8; j_call: TRBJ2-3; d_call: TRBD1; cdr3_aa: CASSHLLDRGTDTQYF; cdr3_nt: TGTGCCAGCAGTCATCTCCTCGACAGGGGCACAGATACGCAGTATTTT
clone_size: NA; cdr3_length: 13; v_call: TRBV5-4; j_call: TRBJ2-7; d_call: NA; cdr3_aa: CASSLDRVSEQYF; cdr3_nt: TGTGCCAGCAGCTTGGACAGGGTGAGCGAGCAGTACTTC
clone_size: NA; cdr3_length: 16; v_call: TRBV7-2; j_call: TRBJ2-1; d_call: TRBD2; cdr3_aa: CASSSKTSGRRNEQFF; cdr3_nt: TGTGCCAGCAGCTCTAAGACTAGCGGGAGGAGGAATGAGCAGTTCTTC
clone_size: many; cdr3_length: 12; v_call: TRBV2; j_call: TRBJ2-5; d_call: NA; cdr3_aa: CASSGLQETQYF; cdr3_nt: TGTGCCAGCAGTGGACTGCAAGAGACCCAGTACTTC
clone_size: many; cdr3_length: 14; v_call: TRBV7-9; j_call: TRBJ2-7; d_call: NA; cdr3_aa: CASHGGVSSYEQYF; cdr3_nt: TGTGCCAGTCATGGAGGCGTCAGCTCCTACGAGCAGTACTTC
clone_size: NA; cdr3_length: 15; v_call: TRBV28; j_call: TRBJ1-5; d_call: NA; cdr3_aa: CASRDPGVFNQPQHF; cdr3_nt: TGTGCCAGCAGGGACCCGGGAGTTTTCAATCAGCCCCAGCATTTT
clone_size: NA; cdr3_length: 18; v_call: TRBV5-4; j_call: TRBJ2-1; d_call: TRBD2; cdr3_aa: CASSLKASGRGVYNEQFF; cdr3_nt: TGTGCCAGCAGCCTGAAGGCTAGCGGGAGGGGGGTCTACAATGAGCAGTTCTTC
clone_size: NA; cdr3_length: 17; v_call: TRBV6-2/TRBV6-3; j_call: TRBJ2-7; d_call: NA; cdr3_aa: CASSRARARSENYEQYF; cdr3_nt: TGTGCCAGCAGCCGCGCGCGCGCCCGGTCGGAGAACTACGAGCAGTACTTC
clone_size: NA; cdr3_length: 16; v_call: TRBV5-1; j_call: TRBJ2-2; d_call: TRBD1; cdr3_aa: CASRSGQGPNTGELFF; cdr3_nt: TGCGCCAGCAGATCGGGACAGGGGCCAAACACCGGGGAGCTGTTTTTT
clone_size: NA; cdr3_length: 13; v_call: TRBV30; j_call: TRBJ2-1; d_call: NA; cdr3_aa: CAWSLGPYNEQFF; cdr3_nt: TGTGCCTGGAGCCTTGGCCCTTACAATGAGCAGTTCTTC
clone_size: NA; cdr3_length: 14; v_call: TRBV19; j_call: TRBJ1-2; d_call: NA; cdr3_aa: CASSYGGPGGGYTF; cdr3_nt: TGTGCCAGTAGTTACGGGGGGCCGGGAGGAGGCTACACCTTC
clone_size: NA; cdr3_length: 12; v_call: TRBV11-1; j_call: TRBJ2-1; d_call: NA; cdr3_aa: CASSQGHSMEFF; cdr3_nt: TGTGCCAGCAGCCAGGGCCATTCCATGGAGTTCTTC
clone_size: NA; cdr3_length: 16; v_call: TRBV11-1; j_call: TRBJ2-3; d_call: TRBD1; cdr3_aa: CASSYIGQGSTDTQYF; cdr3_nt: TGTGCCAGCAGTTATATCGGACAGGGTAGCACAGATACGCAGTATTTT
clone_size: NA; cdr3_length: 16; v_call: TRBV7-6; j_call: TRBJ2-4; d_call: TRBD1; cdr3_aa: CASSLVEGTAAIYQYF; cdr3_nt: TGTGCCAGCAGCTTAGTAGAGGGGACAGCGGCTATTTATCAGTACTTC
clone_size: NA; cdr3_length: 14; v_call: TRBV5-1; j_call: TRBJ2-1; d_call: TRBD2; cdr3_aa: CASSGTSGINEQFF; cdr3_nt: TGCGCCAGCAGCGGGACTAGCGGGATCAATGAGCAGTTCTTC
clone_size: few; cdr3_length: 11; v_call: TRBV19; j_call: TRBJ2-5; d_call: NA; cdr3_aa: CASRSRETQYF; cdr3_nt: TGTGCCAGTAGGTCTCGAGAGACCCAGTACTTC
clone_size: NA; cdr3_length: 12; v_call: TRBV11-3; j_call: TRBJ2-1; d_call: NA; cdr3_aa: CASSLDSDEQFF; cdr3_nt: TGTGCCAGCAGCTTAGATTCGGATGAGCAGTTCTTC
clone_size: NA; cdr3_length: 13; v_call: TRBV27; j_call: TRBJ1-5; d_call: NA; cdr3_aa: CASSTQYNQPQHF; cdr3_nt: TGTGCCAGCAGTACACAGTACAATCAGCCCCAGCATTTT
clone_size: NA; cdr3_length: 14; v_call: TRBV27; j_call: TRBJ2-1; d_call: TRBD2; cdr3_aa: CASGSGRGYNEQFF; cdr3_nt: TGTGCCAGCGGCAGCGGGAGGGGTTACAATGAGCAGTTCTTC
clone_size: NA; cdr3_length: 13; v_call: TRBV7-2; j_call: TRBJ2-1; d_call: NA; cdr3_aa: CASTKTSYNEQFF; cdr3_nt: TGTGCCAGCACCAAAACTTCCTACAATGAGCAGTTCTTC
clone_size: NA; cdr3_length: 13; v_call: TRBV27; j_call: TRBJ1-1; d_call: TRBD1; cdr3_aa: CASSFRRGRPAFF; cdr3_nt: TGTGCCAGCAGTTTTCGCAGGGGGCGTCCGGCTTTCTTT
clone_size: NA; cdr3_length: 13; v_call: TRBV6-1; j_call: TRBJ1-2; d_call: NA; cdr3_aa: CASSDPRQYGYTF; cdr3_nt: TGTGCCAGCAGTGATCCCCGACAGTATGGCTACACCTTC
clone_size: NA; cdr3_length: 13; v_call: TRBV5-1; j_call: TRBJ2-2; d_call: NA; cdr3_aa: CASSLAGTGELFF; cdr3_nt: TGCGCCAGCAGCTTGGCGGGCACCGGGGAGCTGTTTTTT
clone_size: few; cdr3_length: 15; v_call: TRBV5-4; j_call: TRBJ2-7; d_call: NA; cdr3_aa: CASSLWSGASYEQYF; cdr3_nt: TGTGCCAGCAGCTTATGGTCGGGAGCATCCTACGAGCAGTACTTC
clone_size: once; cdr3_length: 13; v_call: TRBV30; j_call: TRBJ2-7; d_call: TRBD1; cdr3_aa: CAWSIGGPYEQYF; cdr3_nt: TGTGCCTGGAGTATAGGGGGCCCCTACGAGCAGTACTTC
clone_size: NA; cdr3_length: 15; v_call: TRBV19; j_call: TRBJ2-3; d_call: NA; cdr3_aa: CASSMGRGSTDTQYF; cdr3_nt: TGTGCCAGTAGTATGGGGCGGGGCTCCACAGATACGCAGTATTTT